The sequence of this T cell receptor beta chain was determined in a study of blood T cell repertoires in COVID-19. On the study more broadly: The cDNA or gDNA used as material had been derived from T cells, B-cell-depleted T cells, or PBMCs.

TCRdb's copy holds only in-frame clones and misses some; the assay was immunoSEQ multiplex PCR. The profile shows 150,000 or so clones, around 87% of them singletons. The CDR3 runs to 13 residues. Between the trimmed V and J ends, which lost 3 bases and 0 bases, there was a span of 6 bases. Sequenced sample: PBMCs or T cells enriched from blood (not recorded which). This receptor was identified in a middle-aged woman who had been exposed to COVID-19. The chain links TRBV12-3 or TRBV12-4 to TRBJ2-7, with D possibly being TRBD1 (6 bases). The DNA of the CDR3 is TGTGCCAGCAGTTTGGACAGCTCCTACGAGCAGTACTTC. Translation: CASSLDSSYEQYF.